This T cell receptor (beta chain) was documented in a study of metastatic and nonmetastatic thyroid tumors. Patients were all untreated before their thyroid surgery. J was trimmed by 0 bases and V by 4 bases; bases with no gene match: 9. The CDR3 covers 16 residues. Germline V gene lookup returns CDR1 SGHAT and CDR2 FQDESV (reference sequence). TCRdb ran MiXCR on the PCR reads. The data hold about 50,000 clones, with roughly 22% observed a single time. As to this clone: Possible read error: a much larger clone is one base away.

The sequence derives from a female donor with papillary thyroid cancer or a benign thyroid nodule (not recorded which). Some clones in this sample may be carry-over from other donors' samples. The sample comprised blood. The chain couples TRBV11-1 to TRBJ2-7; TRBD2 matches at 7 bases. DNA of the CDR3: TGTGCCAGCAGCTCCCCGTTCGGCGGGAGCTCCTACGAGCAGTACTTC. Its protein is CASSSPFGGSSYEQYF.